This T cell receptor (beta chain) was sequenced for a study of T cell responses to AZD1222 COVID-19 vaccine. Some clones are missing from TCRdb's copy, which holds only in-frame ones; the method was immunoSEQ multiplex PCR. The top ten clones hold 3.6% of a sample with about 190,000 clones, approximately 92% of them seen once. Germline CDR1 SGHVS, CDR2 FQNEAQ. Trimming took 4 bases from V and 9 from J, leaving 7 bases between them. The CDR3 loop spans 12 amino acids. Concerning this clone itself: What it binds is unknown.

Findings of the study overall: Mapped onto spike, vaccine-associated CD4 TCRs spanned it and were dominant at 160-218 and 743-854. The number of AZD1222 recipients seropositive at baseline was only five to seven. The donors showed a predominance of white British ancestry and of females, with possible underestimation of clonal diversity.

Source: peripheral blood, taken 28 days after the second dose of the MenACWY control vaccine. V is TRBV7-8 and J is TRBJ1-6; D is unclear. The TCR originated in an adult who received the MenACWY meningococcal vaccine as a control. The CDR3 loop is CASSWVGSPLHF. DNA of the CDR3: TGTGCCAGCAGCTGGGTCGGTTCACCCCTCCACTTT.